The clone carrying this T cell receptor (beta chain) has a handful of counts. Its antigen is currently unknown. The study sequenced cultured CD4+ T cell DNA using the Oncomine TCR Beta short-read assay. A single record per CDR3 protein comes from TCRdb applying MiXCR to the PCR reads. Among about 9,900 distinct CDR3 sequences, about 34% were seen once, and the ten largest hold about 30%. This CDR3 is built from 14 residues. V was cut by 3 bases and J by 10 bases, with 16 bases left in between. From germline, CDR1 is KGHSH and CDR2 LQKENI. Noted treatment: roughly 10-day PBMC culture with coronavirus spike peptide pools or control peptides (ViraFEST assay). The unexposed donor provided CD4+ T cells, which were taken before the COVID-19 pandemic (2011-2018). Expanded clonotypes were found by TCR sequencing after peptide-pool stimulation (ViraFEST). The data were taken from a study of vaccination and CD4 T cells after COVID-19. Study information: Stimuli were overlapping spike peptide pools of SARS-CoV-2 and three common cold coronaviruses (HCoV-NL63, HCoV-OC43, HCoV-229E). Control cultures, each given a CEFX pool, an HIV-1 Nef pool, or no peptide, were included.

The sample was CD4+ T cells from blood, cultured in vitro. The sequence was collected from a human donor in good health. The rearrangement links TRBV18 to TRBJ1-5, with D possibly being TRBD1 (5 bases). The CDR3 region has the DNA TGTGCCAGCTCACCGGGGGAGGGAATTGGACCCCAGCATTTT. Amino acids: CASSPGEGIGPQHF.